This T cell receptor beta chain was observed in a study of post-analysis software for immune sequencing data. Whole-study findings and limits: Controls had lower frequencies than patients of roughly five TRBV segments, which included TRBV5-6, TRBV5-1 and TRBV20-1. Among multiple sclerosis patients, normalized Chao1 diversity was significantly below that of controls.

Included in the TCR beta cDNA libraries were unique molecular identifiers. Each sample of about 0.95 to 11 million input T cells yielded around 500,000 cDNA molecules, so each molecule approximated one T cell. TCRdb reprocessed the PCR reads with MiXCR, giving one entry per CDR3 protein. The table has under 200,000 distinct CDR3 sequences, about 30% seen once; the top ten hold less than 4%. As to this clonotype: What it binds is not known.

V shed 7 bases and J shed 5 bases, with 18 bases lying between them. The CDR3 totals 15 residues. The chain recombines TRBV12-3 or TRBV12-4 with TRBJ1-5; D remains ambiguous. The TCR originated in a girl aged 2-17 years with multiple sclerosis. The sequenced sample consisted of blood. Here the CDR3 DNA reads TGTGCCAGCACCTCGGGCGAACTCGTCGATCAGCCCCAGCATTTT. Residues: CASTSGELVDQPQHF.